Presented here are 13 T cell receptor beta chains from one specimen sequenced in a study of spatial heterogeneity in lung cancer. Stated time point: blood at routine non-recurrence follow-up after resection. Using its own MiXCR run on the 5' RACE reads, TCRdb lists one record per CDR3 protein. The sample carries roughly 18,000 distinct CDR3 sequences, approximately 20% recorded once. The sequenced sample was PBMCs, obtained at follow-up. The receptors originated from a male donor with early-stage non-small cell lung cancer.

This clonotype is judged large. J is TRBJ2-2 and V is TRBV2; D is ambiguous. V lost 6 bases and J 4 bases, leaving 15 bases between the germline ends. The CDR3 covers 15 residues. Germline CDR1 reads SNHLY; CDR2 reads FYNNEI. CDR3 residues: CASRVSSPSTGELFF. The CDR3 DNA is TGTGCCAGCAGAGTAAGCAGTCCGTCCACCGGGGAGCTGTTTTTT.

The V and J genes are TRBV7-2 and TRBJ1-5; possible D gene TRBD1, 6 bases. CDR3 length equals 14 residues. The V end lost 6 bases, the J end lost 9 bases, and 18 bases lay between the germline ends. The germline V gene encodes CDR1 SGHTA and CDR2 FQGNSA. The CDR3 here is CASSSGGLVPPQHF. The CDR3 DNA is TGTGCCAGCAGTTCCGGGGGGCTGGTTCCGCCCCAGCATTTT.

This clonotype occurred many times. This sequence joins TRBV29-1 and TRBJ1-4; D is unclear. The germline gives CDR1 SQVTM, CDR2 ANQGSEA. This CDR3 is 12 amino acids long. Trimming left V 4 bases short and J 4 bases short, with 7 bases between. The DNA of the CDR3 is TGCAGCGTTGCTAGGGATAATGAAAAACTGTTTTTT. It encodes CSVARDNEKLFF. The variable domain in full, with the rest retrieved from reference TRBV29-1 and TRBJ1-4, is SAVISQKPSRDICQRGTSLTIQCQVDSQVTMMFWYRQQPGQSLTLIATANQGSEATYESGFVIDKFPISRPNLTFSTLTVSNMSPEDSSIYLCSVARDNEKLFFGSGTQLSVL.

Regarding this clonotype: This may stem from a read error, because a much larger clone lies one nucleotide away. This sequence joins TRBV7-9 and TRBJ2-1; tentative D call: TRBD1 (5 bases). Germline V gene data show CDR1 as SEHNR and CDR2 as FQNEAQ (reference sequence). This CDR3 has 14 residues. The DNA for the CDR3 is TGTGTCAGCAGCCCGAGACAGAATTACAATGAGCAGTTCTTC. Its translation is CVSSPRQNYNEQFF. Variable domain in full (rest from reference TRBV7-9 and TRBJ2-1): DTGVSQNPRHKITKRGQNVTFRCDPISEHNRLYWYRQTLGQGPEFLTYFQNEAQLEKSRLLSDRFSAERPKGSFSTLEIQRTEQGDSAMYLCVSSPRQNYNEQFFGPGTRLTVL.

The V and J genes are TRBV11-2 and TRBJ2-5, with D perhaps matching TRBD1 or TRBD2 (6 bases each). This CDR3 region has 16 residues. Trimming took 2 bases from V and 4 from J, leaving 17 bases between them. The germline V gene encodes CDR1 SGHAT and CDR2 FQNNGV. The CDR3 sequence: CASSLTRGVSVETQYF. The CDR3, as DNA: TGTGCCAGCAGCTTAACAAGGGGGGTTTCGGTAGAGACCCAGTACTTC.

The table lists this clonotype with a few counts. V gene TRBV5-4 combines with J gene TRBJ2-7; no clear D gene. V was shortened by 1 base and J by 7 bases, with 18 bases between the two germline ends. Germline CDR1 reads SGHNT; CDR2 reads YYREEE (reference sequence). The CDR3 sequence is 15 residues long. CDR3 coding DNA: TGTGCCAGCAGCTTGAGCAGAAACCGTTACCAAGAGCAGTACTTC. Amino acid sequence: CASSLSRNRYQEQYF.

This clonotype has at least ten counts. The chain couples TRBV5-1 to TRBJ2-1, with TRBD2 matching 7 bases. The CDR3 totals 15 residues. Germline V gene lookup returns CDR1 SGHRS and CDR2 YFSETQ. J gave up 0 bases and V 6 bases, and 6 bases lay outside the gene matches. The CDR3 DNA follows: TGCGCCAGCACGACTAGCCTCAGCTCCTACAATGAGCAGTTCTTC. It is translated as CASTTSLSSYNEQFF.

This clonotype was seen many times. The chain has TRBV11-2 and TRBJ1-2, with D possibly matching TRBD1 (6 bases). Germline-derived CDR1 and CDR2 are SGHAT and FQNNGV. CDR3 size: 13 residues. V lost 5 bases and J 4 bases, leaving 11 bases between the germline ends. The CDR3 DNA reads TGTGCCAGCAGCACCCAGGGGTTCTATGGCTACACCTTC. It is translated as CASSTQGFYGYTF.

The genes are TRBV7-9 and TRBJ1-1; D ambiguous. V was trimmed by 5 bases and J by 1 base, leaving 8 bases between them. The CDR3 extends over 13 amino acids. Germline V lookup: CDR1 SEHNR, CDR2 FQNEAQ (reference sequence). The CDR3 DNA reads as TGTGCCAGCAGCATGGACCAGAACACTGAAGCTTTCTTT. Protein: CASSMDQNTEAFF.

The chain employs TRBV16 and TRBJ1-1; D is undetermined. Trimming removed 1 base at V and 2 bases at J, with 14 bases between. This CDR3 is built from 16 residues. CDR1 is KGHSY and CDR2 is FQNENV in the germline V gene. CDR3 sequence: CASSQLKTSRNTEAFF. In DNA form, the CDR3 reads TGTGCCAGCAGCCAATTAAAGACCTCAAGAAACACTGAAGCTTTCTTT. Drawing the rest from reference TRBV16 and TRBJ1-1, the complete variable domain is GEEVAQTPKHLVRGEGQKAKLYCAPIKGHSYVFWYQQVLKNEFKFLISFQNENVFDETGMPKERFSAKCLPNSPCSLEIQATKLEDSAVYFCASSQLKTSRNTEAFFGQGTRLTVV.

This clonotype was counted a few times. The chain carries TRBV3-1 and TRBJ1-1; tentative D call: TRBD1 (5 bases). The V end was cut by 1 base, the J end by 10 bases, with 13 bases between. Germline V gene sequence: CDR1 LGHDT, CDR2 YNNKEL (reference sequence). There are 13 residues in the CDR3. This chain's CDR3 is CASSQGRRGSAFF. The CDR3 DNA sequence: TGTGCCAGCAGCCAAGGTCGACGGGGGTCAGCTTTCTTT.

The chain employs TRBV12-3 or TRBV12-4 and TRBJ2-5, with 9 bases aligning to TRBD1. J gave up 4 bases and V 6 bases, and 6 bases lay outside the gene matches. This CDR3 contains 14 residues. The CDR3 sequence: CASRQGASGETQYF. CDR3 sequence (DNA): TGTGCCAGCAGACAGGGGGCATCAGGAGAGACCCAGTACTTC.

This clonotype is deemed medium-sized. CDR3 DNA sequence: TGTGCCAGCCGCCGGACTAGCCGGAGCTCCTACGAGCAGTACTTC. Its translation is CASRRTSRSSYEQYF. The gene calls are TRBV18 and TRBJ2-7; TRBD2 aligns across 8 bases. V dropped 8 bases and J dropped 0; count of bases not matched to a gene: 9. The CDR3 consists of 15 residues. CDR1 and CDR2 from the germline V gene are KGHSH and LQKENI.